The T cell receptor (beta chain) described here comes from a study of blood T cell repertoires in COVID-19. Study information: Researchers got acute and convalescent COVID-19 samples from the United States, Italy and Spain. Sources were T cells, B-cell-depleted T cells, or PBMCs; the material itself was cDNA or gDNA.

In the authors' workflow: Amplification of reference gene primers was used by the study to estimate nucleated cell counts. Repertoires were generated with immunoSEQ multiplex PCR, while TCRdb's copy carries only in-frame clones and drops some. V, J and clone size derive from that table, while D and trimming were established from the DNA sequence. In the table there are over 40,000 clones, 90% of which are singletons. The sequence was collected from a man aged 70 or older with acute or convalescent COVID-19. Input material: peripheral blood.

The CDR3 is CASSLWAGPQETQYF. Here the CDR3 DNA reads TGTGCCAGCAGTTTATGGGCGGGGCCACAAGAGACCCAGTACTTC. This chain uses TRBV27 with TRBJ2-5; D perhaps matches TRBD2 (6 bases). Germline CDR1 and CDR2: MNHEY and SMNVEV (reference sequence). This CDR3 spans 15 amino acids. Trimming removed 1 base from V and 2 bases from J, with 11 bases in between.